This is a list of T cell receptor beta chains from one sample in a study of metastatic and nonmetastatic thyroid tumors. TCRdb reprocessed the PCR reads via MiXCR. The sample has under 30,000 clones, roughly a quarter seen once. The sequencing input was blood. All receptors derive from a female donor with papillary thyroid cancer or a benign thyroid nodule (not recorded which). Some clones in this sample may be carry-over from other donors' samples. Each CDR3 is given with its conserved first and last residue. Fields, in order: D gene, J gene, V gene, clone size, CDR3 DNA, CDR3 protein. D genes are given only for firm matches. Clone size is shown for a subset of rows, as once, few, many or a class of expanded clone.

d_call: TRBD2; j_call: TRBJ2-5; v_call: TRBV4-1; clone_size: many; cdr3_nt: TGCGCCAGCAGCCAAGAGGGACTAGCGCCTTGGACCCAGTACTTC; cdr3_aa: CASSQEGLAPWTQYF
d_call: -; j_call: TRBJ2-1; v_call: TRBV18; clone_size: -; cdr3_nt: TGTGCCAGCTCACGGGACTCCCGGGTAGCCGTGCAGTTCTTC; cdr3_aa: CASSRDSRVAVQFF
d_call: -; j_call: TRBJ2-7; v_call: TRBV20-1; clone_size: many; cdr3_nt: TGCAGTGCTATCGGGGATTCCTACGAGCAGTACTTC; cdr3_aa: CSAIGDSYEQYF
d_call: -; j_call: TRBJ2-2; v_call: TRBV20-1; clone_size: many; cdr3_nt: TGCAGTGCTAGTGTACAGCGGTACACCGGGGAGCTGTTTTTT; cdr3_aa: CSASVQRYTGELFF
d_call: TRBD1; j_call: TRBJ1-2; v_call: TRBV2; clone_size: many; cdr3_nt: TGTGCCAGCAAGGTACAGGGGGCGGATGGCTACACCTTC; cdr3_aa: CASKVQGADGYTF
d_call: -; j_call: TRBJ1-1; v_call: TRBV5-4; clone_size: many; cdr3_nt: TGTGCCAGCAGCTTTCAGGGGAACACTGAAGCTTTCTTT; cdr3_aa: CASSFQGNTEAFF
d_call: -; j_call: TRBJ1-4; v_call: TRBV12-3/TRBV12-4; clone_size: -; cdr3_nt: TGTGCCACTAAAGGTGCAACTAATGAGAAACTGTTTTTT; cdr3_aa: CATKGATNEKLFF
d_call: -; j_call: TRBJ1-1; v_call: TRBV20-1; clone_size: many; cdr3_nt: TGCAGTGCTAGCCCTAGGGGGGGGAGGGTGAACACTGAAGCTTTCTTT; cdr3_aa: CSASPRGGRVNTEAFF
d_call: TRBD2; j_call: TRBJ2-1; v_call: TRBV7-2; clone_size: many; cdr3_nt: TGTGCCAGCAGCTTGGGACTAGCGGGCTACAATGAGCAGTTCTTC; cdr3_aa: CASSLGLAGYNEQFF
d_call: -; j_call: TRBJ1-1; v_call: TRBV5-1; clone_size: many; cdr3_nt: TGCGCCAGCAGCCTACAGGGTTCTGAAGCTTTCTTT; cdr3_aa: CASSLQGSEAFF
d_call: -; j_call: TRBJ2-2; v_call: TRBV27; clone_size: many; cdr3_nt: TGTGCCAGCAGGGTTTTTAACACCGGGGAGCTGTTTTTT; cdr3_aa: CASRVFNTGELFF
d_call: -; j_call: TRBJ2-7; v_call: TRBV28; clone_size: -; cdr3_nt: TGTGCCATCCGAGATGAGGGGCTTGACGAGCAGTACTTC; cdr3_aa: CAIRDEGLDEQYF
d_call: -; j_call: TRBJ2-7; v_call: TRBV3-1; clone_size: many; cdr3_nt: TGTGCCAGCAGCCAAGTGGGCGGATTCAAACCCGAGCAGTACTTC; cdr3_aa: CASSQVGGFKPEQYF
d_call: TRBD2; j_call: TRBJ2-5; v_call: TRBV19; clone_size: many; cdr3_nt: TGTGCCAGTAGTATAGGAGCGGGAGTACAAGAGACCCAGTACTTC; cdr3_aa: CASSIGAGVQETQYF
d_call: -; j_call: TRBJ1-5; v_call: TRBV20-1; clone_size: many; cdr3_nt: TGCAGTGCTAGAGACCAGAATCAGCCCCAGCATTTT; cdr3_aa: CSARDQNQPQHF
d_call: -; j_call: TRBJ2-1; v_call: TRBV7-9; clone_size: many; cdr3_nt: TGTGCCAGCAGCCCACGGGGAGACCCAGATGAGCAGTTCTTC; cdr3_aa: CASSPRGDPDEQFF
d_call: -; j_call: TRBJ2-2; v_call: TRBV7-9; clone_size: many; cdr3_nt: TGTGCCAGCAGCCCGTTCTCCGGGGAGCTGTTTTTT; cdr3_aa: CASSPFSGELFF
d_call: -; j_call: TRBJ1-2; v_call: TRBV2; clone_size: medium-sized; cdr3_nt: TGTGCCAGCAGTGAAGATCCTTACTATGGCTACACCTTC; cdr3_aa: CASSEDPYYGYTF
d_call: -; j_call: TRBJ1-2; v_call: TRBV12-3/TRBV12-4; clone_size: many; cdr3_nt: TGTGCCAGCACCCCATTCGGGGGGACGGGCTATGGCTACACCTTC; cdr3_aa: CASTPFGGTGYGYTF
d_call: -; j_call: TRBJ2-1; v_call: TRBV3-1; clone_size: many; cdr3_nt: TGTGCCAGCAGCCAAGGAAGGGACCCTAATTACAATGAGCAGTTCTTC; cdr3_aa: CASSQGRDPNYNEQFF
d_call: TRBD2; j_call: TRBJ2-5; v_call: TRBV11-1; clone_size: many; cdr3_nt: TGTGCCAGCAGCTTAGCGCGGGGTAGTAGCGGGAGGAGGCAAGAGACCCAGTACTTC; cdr3_aa: CASSLARGSSGRRQETQYF
d_call: -; j_call: TRBJ2-7; v_call: TRBV28; clone_size: medium-sized; cdr3_nt: TGTGCCAGCAGTTTGATCGCGGGCGAGCAGTACTTC; cdr3_aa: CASSLIAGEQYF
d_call: TRBD2; j_call: TRBJ2-3; v_call: TRBV11-1; clone_size: many; cdr3_nt: TGTGCCAGCAGCTTTCGACTAGCGGGATCGACAGATACGCAGTATTTT; cdr3_aa: CASSFRLAGSTDTQYF
d_call: -; j_call: TRBJ2-1; v_call: TRBV6-1; clone_size: medium-sized; cdr3_nt: TGTGCCAGCAGTACCTTGTTGGGTGGGGGTAATGAGCAGTTCTTC; cdr3_aa: CASSTLLGGGNEQFF
d_call: TRBD1; j_call: TRBJ2-2; v_call: TRBV5-1; clone_size: many; cdr3_nt: TGCGCCAGCAGCTTACAGGGGGCTAACACCGGGGAGCTGTTTTTT; cdr3_aa: CASSLQGANTGELFF
d_call: TRBD2; j_call: TRBJ2-7; v_call: TRBV6-5; clone_size: few; cdr3_nt: TGTGCCAGCAGTTACTCGAGTCTTTCGGTAGCGGGCAGCTACGAGCAGTACTTC; cdr3_aa: CASSYSSLSVAGSYEQYF
d_call: TRBD2; j_call: TRBJ2-7; v_call: TRBV28; clone_size: -; cdr3_nt: TGTGCCAGCAGTTTGGGACTAGCGGTCTCCTACGAGCAGTACTTC; cdr3_aa: CASSLGLAVSYEQYF
d_call: TRBD2; j_call: TRBJ2-1; v_call: TRBV7-3; clone_size: many; cdr3_nt: TGTGCCAGCAGCTTAGCCGGGACTAGCTTATACAATGAGCAGTTCTTC; cdr3_aa: CASSLAGTSLYNEQFF
d_call: -; j_call: TRBJ2-3; v_call: TRBV11-1; clone_size: many; cdr3_nt: TGTGCCAGCAGCTATCTGGACGGAACTACAGATACGCAGTATTTT; cdr3_aa: CASSYLDGTTDTQYF
d_call: TRBD2; j_call: TRBJ2-1; v_call: TRBV28; clone_size: many; cdr3_nt: TGTGCCAGCAGTCGTATGGGGTTAGCGGGTCCCTACAATGAGCAGTTCTTC; cdr3_aa: CASSRMGLAGPYNEQFF
d_call: TRBD2; j_call: TRBJ2-1; v_call: TRBV4-1; clone_size: many; cdr3_nt: TGCGCCAGCCGCAGTACTAGCGGGCTTAACAATGAGCAGTTCTTC; cdr3_aa: CASRSTSGLNNEQFF
d_call: -; j_call: TRBJ1-5; v_call: TRBV6-2/TRBV6-3; clone_size: few; cdr3_nt: TGTGCCAGCAGAGCCGGGACGGACCCCCAGCACTTT; cdr3_aa: CASRAGTDPQHF
d_call: TRBD2; j_call: TRBJ2-2; v_call: TRBV20-1; clone_size: -; cdr3_nt: TGCAGTCCTAGAGATGTACTAGCGGACACCGGGGAGCTGTTTTTT; cdr3_aa: CSPRDVLADTGELFF
d_call: TRBD2; j_call: TRBJ2-2; v_call: TRBV19; clone_size: many; cdr3_nt: TGTGCCAGTAGTTTTACTAGCGGGAGGGCCGTCGGGGAGCTGTTTTTT; cdr3_aa: CASSFTSGRAVGELFF
d_call: -; j_call: TRBJ1-6; v_call: TRBV28; clone_size: medium-sized; cdr3_nt: TGTGCCAGCAGTTTATTAAGGGGGTCTTCACCCCTCCACTTT; cdr3_aa: CASSLLRGSSPLHF
d_call: TRBD2; j_call: TRBJ2-7; v_call: TRBV30; clone_size: many; cdr3_nt: TGTGCCTGGAGTGAAATCCTAGCGGGAGCTGCCTACGAGCAGTACTTC; cdr3_aa: CAWSEILAGAAYEQYF
d_call: -; j_call: TRBJ2-1; v_call: TRBV12-5; clone_size: many; cdr3_nt: TGTGCTAGTGGTTTTGGAGGGGGCGCCCAATGGGAGCAGTTCTTC; cdr3_aa: CASGFGGGAQWEQFF
d_call: -; j_call: TRBJ1-1; v_call: TRBV30; clone_size: many; cdr3_nt: TGTGCCTGGAGTGGAGGTGGGAAGCGGGGTAGGTTGGACACTGAAGCTTTCTTT; cdr3_aa: CAWSGGGKRGRLDTEAFF
d_call: -; j_call: TRBJ2-3; v_call: TRBV28; clone_size: few; cdr3_nt: TGTGACAGCAGTTTAGGCGTTGGGGGGGCAGGAACAGATACGCAGTATTTT; cdr3_aa: CDSSLGVGGAGTDTQYF
d_call: -; j_call: TRBJ1-3; v_call: TRBV27; clone_size: many; cdr3_nt: TGTGCCAGGACCCTCCCGGACCTCTCTGGAAACACCATATATTTT; cdr3_aa: CARTLPDLSGNTIYF
d_call: -; j_call: TRBJ2-1; v_call: TRBV5-1; clone_size: -; cdr3_nt: TGCGCCAGCAGCTTTGATGGCCGACCTGTATACGATGAGCAGTTCTTC; cdr3_aa: CASSFDGRPVYDEQFF
d_call: -; j_call: TRBJ1-5; v_call: TRBV12-5; clone_size: many; cdr3_nt: TGTGCTAGTGGTTTCCAGGCGGATTATAGCAATCAGCCCCAGCATTTT; cdr3_aa: CASGFQADYSNQPQHF
d_call: -; j_call: TRBJ2-1; v_call: TRBV20-1; clone_size: -; cdr3_nt: TGCAGTGCTAGACTACTGAGCTCCTACAATGAGCATTTCTTC; cdr3_aa: CSARLLSSYNEHFF
d_call: TRBD2; j_call: TRBJ2-3; v_call: TRBV7-3; clone_size: -; cdr3_nt: TGTGCCAGCTGCTTATCGTCCAGCGGGAGGGGGTACACAGATACGCAGTATTTT; cdr3_aa: CASCLSSSGRGYTDTQYF
d_call: -; j_call: TRBJ2-1; v_call: TRBV25-1; clone_size: many; cdr3_nt: TGTGCCAGCAGTATGCTGGGCAATGAGCAGTTCTTC; cdr3_aa: CASSMLGNEQFF
d_call: -; j_call: TRBJ2-1; v_call: TRBV19; clone_size: many; cdr3_nt: TGTGCCAGTGGTGGACGGTACAATGAGCAGTTCTTC; cdr3_aa: CASGGRYNEQFF
d_call: -; j_call: TRBJ2-4; v_call: TRBV3-1; clone_size: many; cdr3_nt: TGTGCCAGCAGCCTGCACAGGGTCAAAAGCATTCAGTACTTC; cdr3_aa: CASSLHRVKSIQYF
d_call: -; j_call: TRBJ1-1; v_call: TRBV5-8; clone_size: many; cdr3_nt: TGTGCCAGCAGCTTGGGACAGCGCCTGAACACTGAAGCTTTCTTT; cdr3_aa: CASSLGQRLNTEAFF
d_call: TRBD2; j_call: TRBJ2-7; v_call: TRBV7-6; clone_size: -; cdr3_nt: TGTGCCAGCAGCCCGCTAGAGGGAGGGCCGGGAGAGCAGTACTTC; cdr3_aa: CASSPLEGGPGEQYF
d_call: -; j_call: TRBJ1-1; v_call: TRBV28; clone_size: -; cdr3_nt: TGTGCCAGCAGATCACCTCCGCAAGGGCCCACTGAAGGTTTCTTT; cdr3_aa: CASRSPPQGPTEGFF
d_call: TRBD2; j_call: TRBJ2-5; v_call: TRBV19; clone_size: many; cdr3_nt: TGTGCCAGTAGTCGAAAGGGTCCCACTAGCGCGCGGCAAGAGACCCAGTACTTC; cdr3_aa: CASSRKGPTSARQETQYF
d_call: TRBD1; j_call: TRBJ1-3; v_call: TRBV6-4; clone_size: many; cdr3_nt: TGTGCCAGCATGTCCCGAGGGTTCCGGGACAGGGACCCTCCCTCTGGAAACACCATATATTTT; cdr3_aa: CASMSRGFRDRDPPSGNTIYF
d_call: -; j_call: TRBJ2-7; v_call: TRBV5-4; clone_size: many; cdr3_nt: TGTGCCAGCAGCTTGGGAGTCAACGACGGCGAGCAGTACTTC; cdr3_aa: CASSLGVNDGEQYF
d_call: -; j_call: TRBJ1-1; v_call: TRBV6-1; clone_size: -; cdr3_nt: TGTGCCAGCAGTCTCGGGACGGTGAACACTGAAGCTTTCTTT; cdr3_aa: CASSLGTVNTEAFF
d_call: -; j_call: TRBJ2-7; v_call: TRBV12-3/TRBV12-4; clone_size: -; cdr3_nt: TGTGCCAGCGGCTTAGTGGGCAGCTCCTACGAGCAGTACTTC; cdr3_aa: CASGLVGSSYEQYF
d_call: -; j_call: TRBJ2-3; v_call: TRBV28; clone_size: many; cdr3_nt: TGTGCCAGCAGTTTATTATCCAGATACGCAGATACGCAGTATTTT; cdr3_aa: CASSLLSRYADTQYF
d_call: -; j_call: TRBJ1-2; v_call: TRBV5-4; clone_size: -; cdr3_nt: TGTGCCAGCAGCGGCACCCTCCTTCCTAACTATGGCTACACCTTC; cdr3_aa: CASSGTLLPNYGYTF